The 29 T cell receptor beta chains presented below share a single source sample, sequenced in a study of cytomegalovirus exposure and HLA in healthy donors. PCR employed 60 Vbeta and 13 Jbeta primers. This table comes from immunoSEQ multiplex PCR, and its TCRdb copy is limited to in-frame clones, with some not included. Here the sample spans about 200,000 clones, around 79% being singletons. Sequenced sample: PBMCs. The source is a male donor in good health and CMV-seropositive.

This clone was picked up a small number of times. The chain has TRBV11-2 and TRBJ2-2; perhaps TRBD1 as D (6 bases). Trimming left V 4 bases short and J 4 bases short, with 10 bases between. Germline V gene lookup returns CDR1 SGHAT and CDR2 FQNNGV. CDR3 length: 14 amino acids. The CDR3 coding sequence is TGTGCCAGCAGCTGGACAGACTCCACCGGGGAGCTGTTTTTT. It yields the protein CASSWTDSTGELFF. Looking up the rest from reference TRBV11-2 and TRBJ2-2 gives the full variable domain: EAGVAQSPRYKIIEKRQSVAFWCNPISGHATLYWYQQILGQGPKLLIQFQNNGVVDDSQLPKDRFSAERLKGVDSTLKIQPAKLEDSAVYLCASSWTDSTGELFFGEGSRLTVL.

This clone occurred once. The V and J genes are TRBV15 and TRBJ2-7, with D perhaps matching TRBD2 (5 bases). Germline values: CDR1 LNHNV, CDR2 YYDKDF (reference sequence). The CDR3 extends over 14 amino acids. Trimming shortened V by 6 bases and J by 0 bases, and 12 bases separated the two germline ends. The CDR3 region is CATRIGLFSYEQYF. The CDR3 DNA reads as TGTGCCACCAGGATCGGACTTTTCTCCTACGAGCAGTACTTC.

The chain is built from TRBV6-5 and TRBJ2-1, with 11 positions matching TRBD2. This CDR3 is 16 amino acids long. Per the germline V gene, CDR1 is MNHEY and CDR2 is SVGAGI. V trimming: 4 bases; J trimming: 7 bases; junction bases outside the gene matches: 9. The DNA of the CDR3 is TGTGCCAGCAGTTCCGCGACTAGCGGGATGAGAAATGAGCAGTTCTTC. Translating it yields CASSSATSGMRNEQFF.

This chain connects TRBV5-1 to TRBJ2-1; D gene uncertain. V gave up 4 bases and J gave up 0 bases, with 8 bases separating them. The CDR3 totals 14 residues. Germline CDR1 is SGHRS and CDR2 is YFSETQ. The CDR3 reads CASSTVNSYNEQFF. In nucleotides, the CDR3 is TGCGCCAGCAGCACAGTGAACTCCTACAATGAGCAGTTCTTC.

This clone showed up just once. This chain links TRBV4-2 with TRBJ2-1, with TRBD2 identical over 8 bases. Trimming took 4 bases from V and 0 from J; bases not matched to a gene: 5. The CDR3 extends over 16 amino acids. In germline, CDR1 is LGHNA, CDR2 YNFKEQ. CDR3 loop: CASSPQLAASYNEQFF. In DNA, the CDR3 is TGTGCCAGCAGCCCCCAACTAGCGGCCTCCTACAATGAGCAGTTCTTC.

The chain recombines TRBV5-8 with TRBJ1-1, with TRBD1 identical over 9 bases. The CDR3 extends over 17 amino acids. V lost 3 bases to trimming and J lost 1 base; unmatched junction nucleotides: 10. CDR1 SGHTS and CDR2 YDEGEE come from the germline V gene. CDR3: CASSSTPQTGGNTEAFF. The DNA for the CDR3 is TGTGCCAGCAGCTCCACACCTCAGACAGGGGGGAACACTGAAGCTTTCTTT.

The CDR3 protein is CASSDLPQGLGGNTIYF. CDR3 bases: TGTGCCAGCAGTGATTTGCCTCAGGGTCTGGGAGGAAACACCATATATTTT. This chain connects TRBV25-1 to TRBJ1-3; tentatively, D is TRBD1 (5 bases). The CDR3 loop spans 17 amino acids. Per the germline V gene, CDR1 is MGHDK and CDR2 is SYGVNS. Deletions cut 3 bases from V and 4 bases from J, with 19 bases between.

The CDR3 bases are TGTGCCAGCAGACCTGAGCCGGGACAGGGGGCGGCTGAAGCTTTCTTT. Protein sequence: CASRPEPGQGAAEAFF. The V gene is TRBV11-2, the J gene TRBJ1-1; the match to TRBD1 covers 12 bases. The CDR3 sequence is 16 residues long. With V trimmed by 6 bases and J by 6 bases, 11 bases remained unmatched. Germline CDR1 SGHAT, CDR2 FQNNGV.

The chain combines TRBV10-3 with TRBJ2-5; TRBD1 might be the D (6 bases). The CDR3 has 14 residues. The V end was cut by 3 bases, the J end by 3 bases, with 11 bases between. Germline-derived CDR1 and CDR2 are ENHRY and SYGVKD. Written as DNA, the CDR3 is TGTGCCATCAGTGATGGGGGCCCAGAAGAGACCCAGTACTTC. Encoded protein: CAISDGGPEETQYF.

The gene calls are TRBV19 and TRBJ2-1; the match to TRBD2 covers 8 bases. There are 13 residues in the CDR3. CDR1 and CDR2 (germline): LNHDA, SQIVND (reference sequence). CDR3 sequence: CASGASSYNEQFF. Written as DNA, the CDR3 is TGTGCTAGCGGGGCCAGCTCCTACAATGAGCAGTTCTTC.

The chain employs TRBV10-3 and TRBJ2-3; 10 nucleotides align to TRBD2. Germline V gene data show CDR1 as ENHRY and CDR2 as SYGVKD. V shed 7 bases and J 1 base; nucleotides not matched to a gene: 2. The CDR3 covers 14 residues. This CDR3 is CAINLAGGTDTQYF. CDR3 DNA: TGTGCCATCAATCTAGCGGGAGGCACAGATACGCAGTATTTT.

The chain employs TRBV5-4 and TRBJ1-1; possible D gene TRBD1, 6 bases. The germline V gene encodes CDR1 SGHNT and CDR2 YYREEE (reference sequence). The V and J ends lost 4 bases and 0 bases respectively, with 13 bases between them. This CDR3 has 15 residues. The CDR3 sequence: CASSHRVQLNTEAFF. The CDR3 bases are TGTGCCAGCAGCCACAGGGTACAATTGAACACTGAAGCTTTCTTT.

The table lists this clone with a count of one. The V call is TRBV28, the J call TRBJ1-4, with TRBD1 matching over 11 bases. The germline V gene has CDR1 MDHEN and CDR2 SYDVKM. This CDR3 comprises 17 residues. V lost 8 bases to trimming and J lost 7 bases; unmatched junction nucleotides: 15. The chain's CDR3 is CASQGQGENVGVEKLFF. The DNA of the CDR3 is TGTGCCAGCCAGGGACAGGGGGAGAATGTGGGAGTTGAAAAACTGTTTTTT.

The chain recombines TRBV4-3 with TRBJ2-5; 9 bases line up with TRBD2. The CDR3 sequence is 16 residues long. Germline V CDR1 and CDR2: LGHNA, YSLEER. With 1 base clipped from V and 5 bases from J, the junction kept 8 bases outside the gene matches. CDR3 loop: CASSQGPSGTVETQYF. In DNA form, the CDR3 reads TGCGCCAGCAGCCAAGGGCCTAGCGGGACAGTGGAGACCCAGTACTTC.

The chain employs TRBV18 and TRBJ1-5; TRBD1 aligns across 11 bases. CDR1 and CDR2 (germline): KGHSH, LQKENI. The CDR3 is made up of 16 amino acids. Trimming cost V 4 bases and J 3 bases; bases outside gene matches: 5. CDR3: CASSRRDRGANQPQHF. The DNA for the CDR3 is TGTGCCAGCTCACGCAGGGACAGGGGGGCCAATCAGCCCCAGCATTTT.

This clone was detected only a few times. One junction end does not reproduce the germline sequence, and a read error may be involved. The chain's CDR3 is CASSLDLTDTQYF. The CDR3 nucleotides read TGTGCCAGCAGCCTAGATCTGACAGATACGCAGTATTTT. V gene TRBV11-3 combines with J gene TRBJ2-3, with D uncertain. The CDR3 runs to 13 residues. Germline lookup yields CDR1 SGHNT and CDR2 YENEEA.

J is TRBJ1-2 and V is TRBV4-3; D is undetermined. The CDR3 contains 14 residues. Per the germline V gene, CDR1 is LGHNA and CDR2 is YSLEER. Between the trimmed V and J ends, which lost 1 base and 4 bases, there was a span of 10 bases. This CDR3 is CASSQVVDIYGYTF. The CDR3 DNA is TGCGCCAGCAGCCAAGTTGTAGATATCTATGGCTACACCTTC.

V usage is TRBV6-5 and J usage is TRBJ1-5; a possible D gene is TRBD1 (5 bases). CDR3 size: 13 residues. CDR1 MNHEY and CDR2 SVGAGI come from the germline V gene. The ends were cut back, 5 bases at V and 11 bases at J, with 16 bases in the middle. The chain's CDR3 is CASSGLKGKSQHF. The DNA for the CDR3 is TGTGCCAGCAGTGGCCTGAAGGGGAAGTCCCAGCATTTT.

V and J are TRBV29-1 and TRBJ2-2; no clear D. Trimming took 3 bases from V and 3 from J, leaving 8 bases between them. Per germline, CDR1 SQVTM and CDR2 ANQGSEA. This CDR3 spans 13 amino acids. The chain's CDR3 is CSVDWQYTGELFF. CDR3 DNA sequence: TGCAGCGTTGATTGGCAGTACACCGGGGAGCTGTTTTTT.

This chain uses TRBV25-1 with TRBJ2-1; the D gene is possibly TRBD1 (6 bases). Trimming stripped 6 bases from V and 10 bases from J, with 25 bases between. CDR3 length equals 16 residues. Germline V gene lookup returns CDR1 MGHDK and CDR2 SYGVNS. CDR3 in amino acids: CASSPRLGASCIEQFF. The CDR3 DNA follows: TGTGCCAGCAGCCCTCGATTGGGGGCTTCTTGTATCGAGCAGTTCTTC.

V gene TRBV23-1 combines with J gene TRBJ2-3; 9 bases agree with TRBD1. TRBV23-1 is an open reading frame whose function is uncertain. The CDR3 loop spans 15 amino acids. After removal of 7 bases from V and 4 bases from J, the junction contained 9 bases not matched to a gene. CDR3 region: CASNRDRDPPDTQYF. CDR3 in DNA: TGCGCCAGCAATCGGGACAGGGATCCCCCAGATACGCAGTATTTT.

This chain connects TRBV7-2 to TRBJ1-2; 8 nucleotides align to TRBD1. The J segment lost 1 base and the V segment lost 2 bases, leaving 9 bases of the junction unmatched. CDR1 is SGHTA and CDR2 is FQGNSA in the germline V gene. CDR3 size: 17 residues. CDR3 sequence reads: CASSLRQGNVINYGYTF. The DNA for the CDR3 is TGTGCCAGCAGCTTACGACAGGGGAACGTAATTAACTATGGCTACACCTTC.

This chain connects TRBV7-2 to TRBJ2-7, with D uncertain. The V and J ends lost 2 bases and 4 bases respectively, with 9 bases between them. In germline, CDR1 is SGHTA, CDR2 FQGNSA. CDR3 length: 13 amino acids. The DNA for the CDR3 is TGTGCCAGCAGCTTAAACGGCGGTTACGAGCAGTACTTC. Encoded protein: CASSLNGGYEQYF. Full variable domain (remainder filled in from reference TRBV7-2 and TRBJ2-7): GAGVSQSPSNKVTEKGKDVELRCDPISGHTALYWYRQSLGQGLEFLIYFQGNSAPDKSGLPSDRFSAERTGGSVSTLTIQRTQQEDSAVYLCASSLNGGYEQYFGPGTRLTVT.

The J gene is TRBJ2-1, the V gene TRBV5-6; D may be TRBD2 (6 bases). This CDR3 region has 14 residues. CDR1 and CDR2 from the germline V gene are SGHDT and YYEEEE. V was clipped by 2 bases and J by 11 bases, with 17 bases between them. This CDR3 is CASSFYDSGGKQFF. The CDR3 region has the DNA TGTGCCAGCAGCTTCTACGACTCCGGGGGAAAGCAGTTCTTC.

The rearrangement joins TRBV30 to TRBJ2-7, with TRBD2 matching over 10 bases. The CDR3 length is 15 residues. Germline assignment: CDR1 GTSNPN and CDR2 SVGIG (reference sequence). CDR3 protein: CTYKSTSGKAYEQYF. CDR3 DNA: TGTACCTATAAATCTACTAGCGGGAAGGCATACGAGCAGTACTTC.

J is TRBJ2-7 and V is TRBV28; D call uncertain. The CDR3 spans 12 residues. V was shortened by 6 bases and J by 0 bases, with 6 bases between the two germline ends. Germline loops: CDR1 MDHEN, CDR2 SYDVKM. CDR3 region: CASRSISYEQYF. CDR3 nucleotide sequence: TGTGCCAGCAGGTCAATCTCCTACGAGCAGTACTTC. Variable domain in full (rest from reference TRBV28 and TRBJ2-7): DVKVTQSSRYLVKRTGEKVFLECVQDMDHENMFWYRQDPGLGLRLIYFSYDVKMKEKGDIPEGYSVSREKKERFSLILESASTNQTSMYLCASRSISYEQYFGPGTRLTVT.

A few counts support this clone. CDR3 in amino acids: CASSDAGPRGEKLFF. DNA of the CDR3: TGTGCCAGCAGTGACGCGGGACCGCGAGGCGAAAAACTGTTTTTT. The chain uses TRBV25-1 and TRBJ1-4, with a weak D call TRBD1 (5 bases). CDR3 size: 15 residues. Germline V lookup: CDR1 MGHDK, CDR2 SYGVNS. Trimming pared 3 bases from V and 8 bases from J, leaving 16 bases between.

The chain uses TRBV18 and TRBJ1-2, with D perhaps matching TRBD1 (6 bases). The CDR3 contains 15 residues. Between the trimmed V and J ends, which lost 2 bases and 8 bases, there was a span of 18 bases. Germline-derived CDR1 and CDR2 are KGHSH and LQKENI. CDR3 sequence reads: CASSPSGTPLRGYTF. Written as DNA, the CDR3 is TGTGCCAGCTCACCATCCGGGACACCGCTTAGGGGCTACACCTTC.

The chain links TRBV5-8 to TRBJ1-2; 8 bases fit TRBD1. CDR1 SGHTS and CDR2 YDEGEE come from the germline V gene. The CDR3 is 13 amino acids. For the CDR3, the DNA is TGTGCGTCACCGGGACAGGCCTCCCGAGGCTACACCTTC. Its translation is CASPGQASRGYTF.